This T cell receptor beta chain was recorded in a study of post-analysis software for immune sequencing data. Study-level background: The patients showed relapsing-remitting, secondary progressive and progressive-relapsing multiple sclerosis courses. Study-wide results and limits: Normalized Chao1 diversity was significantly lower in multiple sclerosis patients than in controls. TRBV segments more frequent in patients than in controls numbered several and included TRBV5-6, TRBV5-1 and TRBV20-1.

Unique molecular identifiers featured in each of the TCR beta cDNA libraries. TCRdb reanalysed the PCR reads using MiXCR and keeps one entry per CDR3 protein. The sample contains roughly 800,000 distinct CDR3 sequences, 53% of which appear only once. The length of the CDR3 is 15 residues. The V gene lost 3 bases and the J gene lost 4 bases, with 16 bases spanning the gap. Of note for this clonotype: Its antigen is currently unknown.

The sequencing sample was made of blood. The TCR sequence derives from a girl aged 5-17 years with multiple sclerosis. The J gene is TRBJ2-7, the V gene TRBV12-3 or TRBV12-4, with unresolved D. CDR3 in amino acids: CASSLGFLKLYEQYF. The CDR3 DNA reads TGTGCCAGCAGTTTGGGGTTTTTAAAACTTTACGAGCAGTACTTC.